Reported below is one T cell receptor beta chain. In the original processing: Nucleated cell counts were estimated from reference gene primer amplification. Measured with immunoSEQ multiplex PCR; TCRdb has only the in-frame clones, and not every one. V and J calls and clone size are those listed in that table; D and trimming were worked out from the DNA. The table records more than 80,000 clones, about 79% of them present only once. This sample stems from a study of blood T cell repertoires in COVID-19. Germline values: CDR1 LNHDA, CDR2 SQIVND (reference sequence). The V and J ends lost 4 bases and 2 bases respectively, with 8 bases between them. The CDR3 extends over 14 amino acids.

The source material was peripheral blood. The chain links TRBV19 to TRBJ1-4; possible D gene TRBD1, 5 bases. The origin of this receptor is a man at least 80 years old with COVID-19, enrolled during active disease. DNA for the CDR3: TGTGCCAGTAGTAAAGCAGGGACTAATGAAAAACTGTTTTTT. Translation: CASSKAGTNEKLFF.